Shown below are 5 T cell receptor beta chains from a single sample sequenced in a study of blood T cells in healthy people across ages. Primers used in a second PCR of roughly 6 to 11 cycles were a sample-barcoded 5' primer and a J-beta primer mix. Via MiXCR, TCRdb re-called the 5' RACE reads, giving one row per CDR3 protein. The data contain 700,000 to 900,000 distinct CDR3 sequences, about 26% of them singletons. The same sample was also studied in work on T cells of mothers and their children.

Sequencing used blood. These receptors all come from a boy aged 5-17 years in good health.

On this clonotype: At one boundary the junction diverges from the germline segment, which might be a read error. The V and J genes are TRBV12-3 or TRBV12-4 and TRBJ1-5, with a tentative D call TRBD1 (5 bases). This CDR3 has 14 amino acids. CDR3 residues: CASSSGRGNQPRHF. The CDR3 bases are TGTGCCAGCAGTTCTGGGAGGGGCAATCAGCCCCGGCATTTT.

The chain uses TRBV7-2 and TRBJ2-2; 9 bases fit TRBD1. CDR1 is SGHTA, CDR2 FQGNSA, per germline. The CDR3 consists of 19 residues. After removal of 5 bases from V and 2 bases from J, the junction contained 15 bases not matched to a gene. CDR3 nucleotide sequence: TGTGCCAGCAGCGCACAGGGGGCGCTTAGTATAAGTAACACCGGGGAGCTGTTTTTT. Its translation is CASSAQGALSISNTGELFF. Drawing the rest from reference TRBV7-2 and TRBJ2-2, the complete variable domain is GAGVSQSPSNKVTEKGKDVELRCDPISGHTALYWYRQSLGQGLEFLIYFQGNSAPDKSGLPSDRFSAERTGGSVSTLTIQRTQQEDSAVYLCASSAQGALSISNTGELFFGEGSRLTVL.

The chain carries TRBV28 and TRBJ1-2; D unresolved. The CDR3 spans 12 residues. V lost 6 bases, J lost 4 bases, and 9 bases lay in between. The V gene's germline CDR1 is MDHEN and CDR2 SYDVKM. The CDR3 is CASRDLIYGYTF. The CDR3 coding sequence is TGTGCCAGCAGGGACCTTATCTATGGCTACACCTTC.

The chain joins TRBV21-1 to TRBJ2-5. TRBV21-1 is labeled a pseudogene. The CDR3 is 11 residues long. DNA of the CDR3: TGTGCCAGCAACTCAACGGAGACCCAGTACTTC. Its protein product is CASNSTETQYF.

CDR3 nucleotide sequence: TGTGCCAGCAGCCCTCGGGGGGCAGGGATTGGTAGGCAGTACTTC. Its translation: CASSPRGAGIGRQYF. This chain uses TRBV12-3 or TRBV12-4 with TRBJ2-7; tentative D call: TRBD2 (7 bases). V was clipped by 6 bases and J by 9 bases, with 24 bases between them. The CDR3 contains 15 residues.